Sequencing of this T cell receptor beta chain was carried out in a study of T cell responses to AZD1222 COVID-19 vaccine. The CDR3 has 16 residues. V dropped 6 bases and J dropped 5; count of bases not matched to a gene: 15. Germline lookup yields CDR1 SNHLY and CDR2 FYNNEI. Notes on the study in general: Baseline seropositivity occurred in only a handful of AZD1222 recipients. It should be noted that donors were predominantly white British and more often female, and clonal diversity was possibly underestimated.

Remarks on this clone: The antigen is undetermined.

Sequencing was performed with immunoSEQ multiplex PCR; in TCRdb, only in-frame clones are kept and a portion is missing. The profile covers 160,000 or so clones, with about 92% appearing a single time and roughly 4.4% taken by the ten largest. The V and J genes are TRBV2 and TRBJ2-7; 8 nucleotides line up with TRBD1. The source material was peripheral blood, sampled on day 0 of MenACWY control vaccination. The clonotype comes from an adult in good health. CDR3 protein: CASRQRRSGGVNEQYF. The CDR3 DNA follows: TGTGCCAGCAGACAACGCCGTTCAGGGGGCGTGAACGAGCAGTACTTC.